This paragraph reports one T cell receptor beta chain. The data originate from a study of blood T cell repertoires in COVID-19. Libraries were prepared by immunoSEQ multiplex PCR; TCRdb keeps only in-frame clonotypes and omits some of them. The sample includes approximately 300,000 clones, 86% of them seen just once. The trim removed 5 bases at V and 4 bases at J, leaving 3 bases unmatched. CDR1 and CDR2 (germline): MDHEN, SYDVKM. The CDR3 has 13 amino acids. This sequence originates from a young woman who had recovered from COVID-19. The rearrangement joins TRBV28 to TRBJ1-2; 8 positions match TRBD1. Sequences were obtained from PBMCs or T cells enriched from blood (not recorded which). The CDR3 DNA is TGTGCCAGCAGTCAGGACAGGGCCTATGGCTACACCTTC. Its translation is CASSQDRAYGYTF.